A single sample is the source of the 2 T cell receptor beta chains below, sequenced in a study of OX40 agonist ivuxolimab in advanced cancers. Sequencing used immunoSEQ multiplex PCR; TCRdb keeps in-frame clones, though not all of them. The sample has 50,000 to 75,000 clones; roughly nine tenths are singletons. This specimen was CD4+ or CD8+ T cells sorted from blood, taken in a trial of the OX40 agonist ivuxolimab. The source is an adult with an advanced solid tumor such as melanoma, head and neck, liver or kidney cancer.

This chain connects TRBV29-1 to TRBJ2-1; D uncertain. The CDR3 runs to 13 residues. Germline assignment: CDR1 SQVTM and CDR2 ANQGSEA. With 3 bases removed from V and 2 bases from J, the gap between germline ends came to 8 bases. The DNA for the CDR3 is TGCAGCGTTGAGGCCAACCCCTACAATGAGCAGTTCTTC. Protein sequence: CSVEANPYNEQFF.

This chain uses TRBV7-3 with TRBJ2-2; 10 bases match TRBD2. Germline trimming cut 1 base from V and 7 bases from J; bases unmatched to any gene: 0. The germline V gene has CDR1 SGHTA and CDR2 FQGTGA. CDR3 size: 14 residues. CDR3 region: CASSLIAGGGELFF. For the CDR3, the DNA is TGTGCCAGCAGCTTAATAGCGGGAGGCGGGGAGCTGTTTTTT.